These T cell receptor beta chains were read from a single sample in a study of human T cells and chemical hapten exposure. TCRdb used MiXCR to reprocess the RACE reads, holding one entry per CDR3 protein. The table lists about 140,000 distinct CDR3 sequences, around 11% of them singletons, with about 1.4% in the top ten. This specimen was whole blood, taken in connection with sensitization to the hapten diphenylcyclopropenone (DPC). These receptors were taken from a woman aged 50 to 60 with alopecia areata. Some clones in this sample may be carry-over from other donors' samples. CDR3s include the opening cysteine and the closing phenylalanine or tryptophan. The D gene is left open where the match is weak. Rows may omit the clone size; those that give it use once, few, many or a size class.

TRBV20-1	many	-	TRBJ2-2	17	CSARDWSGGANTGELFF	TGCAGTGCTAGAGATTGGAGCGGAGGCGCGAACACCGGGGAGCTGTTTTTT
TRBV29-1	-	-	TRBJ2-2	13	CSVRRANTGELFF	TGCAGCGTTCGCAGAGCCAACACCGGGGAGCTGTTTTTT
TRBV10-1	-	-	TRBJ1-1	13	CASTRSAGTEAFF	TGCGCCAGCACCAGATCCGCTGGGACTGAAGCTTTCTTT
TRBV9	many	-	TRBJ2-1	17	CASSPIQGRRSYNEQFF	TGTGCCAGCAGCCCCATCCAGGGGAGAAGGTCCTACAATGAGCAGTTCTTC
TRBV29-1	few	-	TRBJ2-3	13	CSVHLEGTDTQYF	TGCAGCGTACACCTAGAAGGTACAGATACGCAGTATTTT
TRBV19	few	-	TRBJ2-5	11	CASQRSQTQYF	TGTGCCAGTCAAAGGAGTCAGACCCAGTACTTC
TRBV7-2	-	TRBD2	TRBJ2-5	16	CASSSPTSGNQETQYF	TGTGCCAGCAGCTCACCGACTAGCGGGAACCAAGAGACCCAGTACTTC
TRBV15	once	-	TRBJ2-3	15	CATSGGGGGTDTQYF	TGTGCCACCAGCGGCGGCGGAGGGGGCACAGATACGCAGTATTTT
TRBV21-1	many	-	TRBJ2-7	11	CASSTGGEQYF	TGTGCCAGCAGCACTGGCGGCGAGCAGTACTTC
TRBV15	many	TRBD1	TRBJ1-5	16	CATSRMGTGSNQPQHF	TGTGCCACCAGCAGGATGGGGACAGGGAGCAATCAGCCCCAGCATTTT
TRBV3-1	-	-	TRBJ2-1	15	CASSQYRSSHNEQFF	TGTGCCAGCAGCCAGTACAGGTCGTCCCACAATGAGCAGTTCTTC
TRBV5-4	many	-	TRBJ1-6	15	CASSLGVGDNSPLHF	TGTGCCAGCAGCTTGGGAGTAGGAGACAATTCACCCCTCCACTTT
TRBV20-1	-	-	TRBJ1-1	15	CSAREGAVENTEAFF	TGCAGTGCTAGAGAGGGGGCAGTAGAGAACACTGAAGCTTTCTTT
TRBV28	-	TRBD1	TRBJ2-1	13	CASRTGSYNEQFF	TGTGCCAGCAGGACAGGGTCCTACAATGAGCAGTTCTTC
TRBV7-2	-	-	TRBJ2-1	16	CASRLGGGRAVDEQFF	TGTGCCAGCAGGCTCGGGGGCGGGAGAGCCGTCGATGAGCAGTTCTTC
TRBV14	few	-	TRBJ2-3	15	CASSQDLWGSDTQYF	TGTGCCAGCAGCCAAGATCTTTGGGGGTCAGATACGCAGTATTTT
TRBV7-9	-	-	TRBJ2-3	17	CASSLGGAGPRTDTQYF	TGTGCCAGCAGCTTAGGAGGAGCCGGCCCGCGGACAGATACGCAGTATTTT
TRBV20-1	few	-	TRBJ2-2	11	CSVGGSGELFF	TGCAGTGTCGGCGGGTCCGGGGAGCTGTTTTTT
TRBV7-8	many	-	TRBJ1-1	14	CASSLRTGNTEAFF	TGTGCCAGCAGCTTAAGGACGGGGAACACTGAAGCTTTCTTT
TRBV20-1	-	TRBD1	TRBJ2-7	13	CSAPVTGIYEQYF	TGCAGTGCCCCGGTGACAGGGATCTACGAGCAGTACTTC
TRBV9	-	-	TRBJ2-7	14	CASSVVGSSYEQYF	TGTGCCAGCAGCGTAGTCGGGAGCTCCTACGAGCAGTACTTC
TRBV7-9	few	-	TRBJ1-4	15	CASSLWARENEKLFF	TGTGCCAGCAGCTTATGGGCCAGGGAGAACGAAAAACTGTTTTTT
TRBV9	-	-	TRBJ2-7	15	CASSVGQAPNYEQYF	TGTGCCAGCAGCGTAGGGCAAGCCCCAAACTACGAGCAGTACTTC
TRBV25-1	few	-	TRBJ1-1	14	CASSASWRDTEAFF	TGTGCCAGCAGTGCTTCTTGGAGGGACACTGAAGCTTTCTTT
TRBV20-1	many	TRBD2	TRBJ2-1	16	CSARATVAGAYNEQFF	TGCAGTGCTAGAGCGACGGTAGCGGGAGCATACAATGAGCAGTTCTTC
TRBV29-1	few	TRBD1	TRBJ2-5	15	CSVAPRDRVEETQYF	TGCAGCGTGGCGCCCCGGGACAGGGTCGAAGAGACCCAGTACTTC
TRBV11-2	many	-	TRBJ1-6	16	CASRRGKVSYNSPLHF	TGTGCCAGCAGGCGCGGAAAGGTCTCCTATAATTCACCCCTCCACTTT
TRBV19	-	-	TRBJ1-6	18	CASKTDATGSSYNSPLHF	TGTGCCAGTAAGACGGACGCCACCGGTAGCTCCTATAATTCACCCCTCCACTTT
TRBV19	-	TRBD1	TRBJ1-6	13	CASRNRGNSPLHF	TGTGCCAGTAGAAACAGGGGGAATTCACCCCTCCACTTT
TRBV7-3	-	-	TRBJ2-1	14	CASVEQPSYNEQFF	TGTGCCAGCGTCGAACAGCCGTCCTACAATGAGCAGTTCTTC
TRBV21-1	many	-	TRBJ2-1	15	CASRWDRAGYNEQFF	TGTGCCAGCAGATGGGACAGGGCGGGGTACAATGAGCAGTTCTTC
TRBV14	few	-	TRBJ2-2	13	CASSRARAGELFF	TGTGCCAGCAGCCGCGCTAGGGCCGGGGAGCTGTTTTTT
TRBV28	few	-	TRBJ2-7	14	CASSRGRQSYEQYF	TGTGCCAGCAGCCGCGGTCGACAGAGCTACGAGCAGTACTTC
TRBV7-2	few	-	TRBJ2-7	13	CASSLPSDREQYF	TGTGCCAGCAGCTTACCTAGCGATCGCGAGCAGTACTTC
TRBV6-2/TRBV6-3	-	TRBD2	TRBJ2-1	13	CASRQTSGNEQFF	TGTGCCAGCAGGCAGACTAGCGGAAATGAGCAGTTCTTC
TRBV12-3/TRBV12-4	-	-	TRBJ1-3	13	CASSLGTGNTIYF	TGTGCCAGCAGTTTAGGGACTGGAAACACCATATATTTT
TRBV4-3	many	TRBD1	TRBJ2-2	15	CASSQLDRGAGELFF	TGCGCCAGCAGCCAACTGGACAGGGGCGCCGGGGAGCTGTTTTTT
TRBV18	few	TRBD2	TRBJ2-7	18	CASSPGLAGGPGSYEQYF	TGTGCCAGCTCACCAGGACTAGCGGGAGGGCCTGGATCCTACGAGCAGTACTTC
TRBV11-3	few	TRBD2	TRBJ2-1	20	CASSPRIFWTSGRENNEQFF	TGTGCCAGCAGCCCACGTATATTCTGGACTAGCGGGAGGGAAAACAATGAGCAGTTCTTC
TRBV3-1	-	TRBD1	TRBJ2-2	14	CASSRTGATGELFF	TGTGCCAGCAGCCGTACAGGGGCCACCGGGGAGCTGTTTTTT
TRBV5-1	few	-	TRBJ2-1	13	CASSLDFANEQFF	TGCGCCAGCAGCTTGGACTTCGCCAATGAGCAGTTCTTC
TRBV7-2	-	-	TRBJ1-3	16	CASSLGGGPAGNTIYF	TGTGCCAGCAGCTTAGGCGGAGGGCCGGCTGGAAACACCATATATTTT
TRBV25-1	-	-	TRBJ2-3	14	CASSGQRFTDTQYF	TGTGCCAGCAGTGGGCAGCGGTTCACAGATACGCAGTATTTT
TRBV29-1	-	-	TRBJ2-5	12	CSVEGSGETQYF	TGCAGCGTTGAAGGGTCTGGGGAGACCCAGTACTTC
TRBV5-5	many	-	TRBJ2-7	14	CASFPQGAVHEQYF	TGTGCCAGCTTCCCCCAAGGGGCGGTCCACGAGCAGTACTTC
TRBV29-1	many	-	TRBJ2-3	13	CSGGVGSTDTQYF	TGCAGCGGGGGTGTGGGAAGCACAGATACGCAGTATTTT
TRBV29-1	-	TRBD2	TRBJ2-5	13	CSVSGSGQETQYF	TGCAGCGTAAGCGGGAGTGGACAAGAGACCCAGTACTTC
TRBV29-1	few	-	TRBJ2-3	15	CSVAPDRPSTDTQYF	TGCAGCGTCGCCCCCGACAGGCCCAGCACAGATACGCAGTATTTT
TRBV5-1	few	-	TRBJ1-5	15	CASSLGDSKNQPQHF	TGCGCCAGCAGCTTGGGAGACAGCAAAAATCAGCCCCAGCATTTT
TRBV9	few	-	TRBJ2-3	15	CASSVGAHSTDTQYF	TGTGCCAGCAGCGTAGGTGCACATAGCACAGATACGCAGTATTTT
TRBV14	many	-	TRBJ2-2	13	CASRAQYTGELFF	TGTGCCAGCAGGGCTCAGTACACCGGGGAGCTGTTTTTT
TRBV7-2	-	-	TRBJ2-7	12	CASSQLRDRQYF	TGTGCCAGCAGCCAACTCCGGGACCGGCAGTACTTC
TRBV29-1	few	-	TRBJ2-5	10	CSVGRETQYF	TGCAGCGTGGGTCGGGAGACCCAGTACTTC
TRBV12-3/TRBV12-4	few	-	TRBJ2-2	14	CASSLAESSGELFF	TGTGCCAGCAGTTTAGCGGAGAGCAGCGGGGAGCTGTTTTTT
TRBV5-1	many	TRBD1	TRBJ2-5	15	CASSLGTGGQETQYF	TGTGCTAGCAGCTTAGGGACAGGGGGTCAAGAGACCCAGTACTTC
TRBV19	-	-	TRBJ2-7	14	CASSIPGGSYEQYF	TGTGCCAGTAGTATACCCGGGGGCTCCTACGAGCAGTACTTC
TRBV6-2/TRBV6-3	many	-	TRBJ1-1	15	CASSYSRGTGTEAFF	TGTGCCAGCAGTTACTCGCGGGGTACAGGTACTGAAGCTTTCTTT
TRBV5-1	many	-	TRBJ2-7	13	CASSLFSSFEQYF	TGCGCCAGCAGCTTGTTTTCCTCTTTCGAGCAGTACTTC